This T cell receptor (beta chain) comes out of a study of OX40 agonist ivuxolimab in advanced cancers. This clone was seen just once. V lost 8 bases and J lost 12; bases outside the gene matches: 11. The CDR3 sequence is 11 residues long. Germline CDR1 is DFQATT and CDR2 is SNEGSKA (reference sequence). Generated by immunoSEQ multiplex PCR, the TCRdb table keeps only in-frame clones and is missing some. The sample has over 30,000 clones, about four fifths seen once. This TCR was recovered from an adult with an advanced solid tumor such as melanoma, head and neck, liver or kidney cancer. The input for sequencing was CD4+ or CD8+ T cells sorted from blood, taken in a trial of the OX40 agonist ivuxolimab. The V and J genes are TRBV20-1 and TRBJ2-3, with 7 bases that match TRBD1. The CDR3, as DNA: TGCAGTTCGAGGGGACAGATACTCCAGTATTTT. Translated: CSSRGQILQYF.